The 17 T cell receptor beta chains listed next were all sequenced from one sample in a study of identifying expanded T cells in peripheral blood. Clones were sequenced by immunoSEQ multiplex PCR, and TCRdb holds only the in-frame ones, with some missing. This sample yields around 90,000 clones, of which approximately 88% are seen a single time; approximately 4% belongs to the top ten. The sample comprised blood. These TCRs come from a person between 18 and 75 years old in good health.

The chain links TRBV6-5 to TRBJ1-6; 7 bases are shared with TRBD1. The V and J ends lost 0 bases and 7 bases, in that order; junction bases with no gene match: 3. Germline loops: CDR1 MNHEY, CDR2 SVGAGI. This CDR3 is 15 amino acids long. The CDR3 DNA reads TGTGCCAGCAGTTACTCCGACAGGGCGAATTCACCCCTCCACTTT. This codes for CASSYSDRANSPLHF.

V gene TRBV5-1 combines with J gene TRBJ2-3; tentatively, D is TRBD1 (6 bases). Trimming removed 2 bases at V and 4 bases at J, with 17 bases between. The CDR3 runs 16 residues. Germline loops: CDR1 SGHRS, CDR2 YFSETQ. CDR3 sequence reads: CASSFQGRQESDTQYF. The DNA of the CDR3 is TGCGCCAGCAGCTTTCAGGGGCGGCAGGAGTCAGATACGCAGTATTTT.

The chain has TRBV19 and TRBJ1-2; 7 nucleotides match TRBD1. Germline values: CDR1 LNHDA, CDR2 SQIVND (reference sequence). Losses at the gene ends were 3 bases for V and 3 bases for J; bases not matched to a gene: 4. This CDR3 is built from 14 residues. The chain's CDR3 is CASSIPGQYYGYTF. CDR3 sequence (DNA): TGTGCCAGTAGTATCCCGGGACAGTACTATGGCTACACCTTC.

The gene calls are TRBV14 and TRBJ2-7; tentative D call: TRBD2 (6 bases). V lost 4 bases and J lost 5, with 15 bases in between. Germline V lookup: CDR1 SGHDN, CDR2 FVKESK. This CDR3 contains 14 residues. The CDR3 DNA is TGTGCCAGCAGCCTAAACGCGGGACCACACGAGCAGTACTTC. It specifies CASSLNAGPHEQYF.

The CDR3 region has the DNA TGTGCCAGAGTGACAGGGGCCATCAATCAGCCCCAGCATTTT. Translated, it gives CARVTGAINQPQHF. The V and J genes are TRBV21-1 and TRBJ1-5; TRBD1, the D gene given by the table, was not confirmed from the DNA. TRBV21-1 is classified as a pseudogene. This CDR3 region has 14 residues.

The chain employs TRBV7-9 and TRBJ2-4; weak D call: TRBD2 (7 bases). With 5 bases removed from V and 6 bases from J, the gap between germline ends came to 17 bases. This CDR3 contains 15 residues. Germline CDR1 reads SEHNR; CDR2 reads FQNEAQ (reference sequence). The CDR3 loop is CASSPGRGAVNIQYF. CDR3 nucleotides: TGTGCCAGCAGCCCGGGGAGGGGGGCTGTAAACATTCAGTACTTC.

V is TRBV7-3 and J is TRBJ2-3; D not certain. The V and J ends lost 5 bases and 10 bases respectively, with 16 bases between them. The germline V gene has CDR1 SGHTA and CDR2 FQGTGA. The CDR3 totals 13 residues. CDR3: CASSPRPSTSQYF. The DNA for the CDR3 is TGTGCCAGCAGCCCCCGGCCGTCGACTTCGCAGTATTTT.

This chain joins TRBV14 and TRBJ2-2; D could derive from TRBD1 or TRBD2 (5 bases each). There are 14 residues in the CDR3. Trimming cost V 3 bases and J 5 bases, with 10 bases left between them. The germline V gene has CDR1 SGHDN and CDR2 FVKESK. As DNA, the CDR3 is TGTGCCAGCAGCCATCAGGGCGGGACCGGGGAGCTGTTTTTT. This codes for CASSHQGGTGELFF.

This clone is a singleton in its sample. The rearrangement links TRBV30 to TRBJ2-3, with TRBD1 matching over 10 bases. V was pared by 2 bases and J by 4 bases, with 9 bases of the junction left unmatched. There are 16 residues in the CDR3. The V gene's germline CDR1 is GTSNPN and CDR2 SVGIG (reference sequence). CDR3: CAWSIRQGARADTQYF. The CDR3 DNA reads TGTGCCTGGAGTATACGACAGGGGGCGCGCGCAGATACGCAGTATTTT.

The rearrangement uses TRBV4-1 and TRBJ2-7; D is possibly TRBD2 (5 bases). Germline CDR1 reads MGHRA; CDR2 reads YSYEKL. V was pared by 1 base and J by 0 bases, with 13 bases between. CDR3 length equals 16 residues. CDR3 in DNA: TGCGCCAGCAGCCAAGCCTCCAGCGGCGCCTCCTACGAGCAGTACTTC. Translating gives CASSQASSGASYEQYF.

This chain links TRBV7-9 with TRBJ1-2; 10 bases line up with TRBD1. V was pared by 1 base and J by 5 bases, with 7 bases of the junction left unmatched. The CDR3 loop spans 16 amino acids. Germline lookup yields CDR1 SEHNR and CDR2 FQNEAQ (reference sequence). In DNA form, the CDR3 reads TGTGCCAGCAGCTTAGGGGGACAGGGGCCGGTTTATGGCTACACCTTC. The encoded protein is CASSLGGQGPVYGYTF. The full variable domain, with the rest looked up from reference TRBV7-9 and TRBJ1-2, is DTGVSQNPRHKITKRGQNVTFRCDPISEHNRLYWYRQTLGQGPEFLTYFQNEAQLEKSRLLSDRFSAERPKGSFSTLEIQRTEQGDSAMYLCASSLGGQGPVYGYTFGSGTRLTVV.

The chain combines TRBV4-1 with TRBJ1-5; unclear D gene. The V gene's germline CDR1 is MGHRA and CDR2 YSYEKL. V gave up 4 bases and J gave up 3 bases, with 10 bases separating them. The CDR3 sequence is 14 residues long. The CDR3 protein is CASSPGRINQPQHF. The CDR3 DNA reads TGCGCCAGCAGCCCAGGACGGATCAATCAGCCCCAGCATTTT.

The chain recombines TRBV10-2 with TRBJ1-4; D is unresolved. CDR1 is WSHSY, CDR2 SAAADI, per germline. The CDR3 contains 11 residues. V lost 4 bases and J lost 13, with 10 bases in between. This CDR3 is CASSATKILFF. The CDR3 coding sequence is TGCGCCAGCAGTGCCACAAAGATACTGTTTTTT.

The chain couples TRBV27 to TRBJ2-1, with D possibly called TRBD1 or TRBD2 (5 bases each). Germline lookup yields CDR1 MNHEY and CDR2 SMNVEV (reference sequence). CDR3 length: 15 residues. Between the trimmed V and J ends, which lost 2 bases and 5 bases, there was a span of 13 bases. CDR3 sequence: CASSLSGTYDNEQFF. CDR3 nucleotides: TGTGCCAGCAGTTTAAGTGGGACGTACGACAATGAGCAGTTCTTC.

The chain joins TRBV2 to TRBJ2-5, with 9 bases that match TRBD1. The ends lost 4 bases at V and 1 base at J; junction bases unmatched: 1. Looked up from germline, CDR1 is SNHLY and CDR2 is FYNNEI. The CDR3 covers 14 residues. CDR3 DNA sequence: TGTGCCAGCAGTGCGGGACAGGGCCAAGAGACCCAGTACTTC. The encoded protein is CASSAGQGQETQYF.

The chain carries TRBV5-4 and TRBJ2-2; maybe TRBD1 (6 bases). The CDR3 extends over 14 amino acids. The V gene lost 4 bases and the J gene lost 5 bases, with 12 bases spanning the gap. Germline CDR1 SGHNT, CDR2 YYREEE (reference sequence). The CDR3 here is CASSRRTDTGELFF. The CDR3 nucleotides are TGTGCCAGCAGCCGGCGGACAGATACCGGGGAGCTGTTTTTT.

This chain connects TRBV28 to TRBJ1-1; D gene ambiguous. Germline V lookup: CDR1 MDHEN, CDR2 SYDVKM. CDR3 length equals 12 residues. V lost 7 bases, J lost 0 bases, and 6 bases lay in between. CDR3 bases: TGTGCCAGCAAATCGGTGAACACTGAAGCTTTCTTT. Protein sequence: CASKSVNTEAFF.